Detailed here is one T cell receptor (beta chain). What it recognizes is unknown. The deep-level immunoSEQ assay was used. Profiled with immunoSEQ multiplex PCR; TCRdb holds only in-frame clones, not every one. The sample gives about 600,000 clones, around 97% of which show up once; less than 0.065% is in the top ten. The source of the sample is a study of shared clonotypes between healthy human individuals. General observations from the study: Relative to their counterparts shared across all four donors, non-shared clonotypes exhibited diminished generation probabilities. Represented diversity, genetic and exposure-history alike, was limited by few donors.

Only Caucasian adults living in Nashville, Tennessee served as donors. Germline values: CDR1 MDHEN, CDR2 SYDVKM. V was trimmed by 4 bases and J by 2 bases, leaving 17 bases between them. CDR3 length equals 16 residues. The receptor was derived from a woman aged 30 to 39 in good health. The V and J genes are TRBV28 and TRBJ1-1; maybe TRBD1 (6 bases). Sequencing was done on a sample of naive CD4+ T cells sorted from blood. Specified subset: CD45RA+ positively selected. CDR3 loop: CASSSLGGAGNTEAFF. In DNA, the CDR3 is TGTGCCAGCAGTTCATTGGGGGGCGCCGGAAACACTGAAGCTTTCTTT.